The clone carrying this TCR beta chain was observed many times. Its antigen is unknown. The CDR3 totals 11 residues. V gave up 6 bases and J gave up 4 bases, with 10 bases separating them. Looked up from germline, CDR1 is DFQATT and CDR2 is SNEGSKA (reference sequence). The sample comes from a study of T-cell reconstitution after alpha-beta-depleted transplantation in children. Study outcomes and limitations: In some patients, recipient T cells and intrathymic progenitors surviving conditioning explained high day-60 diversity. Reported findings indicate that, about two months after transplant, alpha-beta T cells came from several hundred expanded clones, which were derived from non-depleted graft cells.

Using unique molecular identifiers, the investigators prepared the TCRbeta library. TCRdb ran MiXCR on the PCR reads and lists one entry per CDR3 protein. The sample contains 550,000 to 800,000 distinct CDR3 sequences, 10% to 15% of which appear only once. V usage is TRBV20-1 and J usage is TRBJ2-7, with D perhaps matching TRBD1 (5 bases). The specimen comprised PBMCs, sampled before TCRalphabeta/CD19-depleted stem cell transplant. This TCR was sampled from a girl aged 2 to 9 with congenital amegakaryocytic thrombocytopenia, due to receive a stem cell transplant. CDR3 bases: TGCAGTGCAGCAAAGGGGTACGAGCAGTACTTC. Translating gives CSAAKGYEQYF.